This TCR beta chain is drawn from a study of blood T cells in healthy people across ages. Using a J-beta primer mix together with a sample-barcoded 5' primer, a second PCR was run for about 7 to 12 cycles. TCRdb itself ran the 5' RACE reads through MiXCR, one entry per CDR3 protein. The sample carries some 1.5 million distinct CDR3 sequences, under 30% recorded once. Only a few counts were recorded for this clonotype. J was trimmed by 0 bases and V by 0 bases; bases with no gene match: 4. The CDR3 is made up of 15 amino acids. From germline, CDR1 is DFQATT and CDR2 SNEGSKA (reference sequence). The clonotype comes from a young woman in good health. This chain connects TRBV20-1 to TRBJ2-7; 8 nucleotides agree with TRBD2. Sequences were obtained from blood. CDR3 bases: TGCAGTGCTAGAGAGCGGGGGGATAACTCCTACGAGCAGTACTTC. Its translation: CSARERGDNSYEQYF.